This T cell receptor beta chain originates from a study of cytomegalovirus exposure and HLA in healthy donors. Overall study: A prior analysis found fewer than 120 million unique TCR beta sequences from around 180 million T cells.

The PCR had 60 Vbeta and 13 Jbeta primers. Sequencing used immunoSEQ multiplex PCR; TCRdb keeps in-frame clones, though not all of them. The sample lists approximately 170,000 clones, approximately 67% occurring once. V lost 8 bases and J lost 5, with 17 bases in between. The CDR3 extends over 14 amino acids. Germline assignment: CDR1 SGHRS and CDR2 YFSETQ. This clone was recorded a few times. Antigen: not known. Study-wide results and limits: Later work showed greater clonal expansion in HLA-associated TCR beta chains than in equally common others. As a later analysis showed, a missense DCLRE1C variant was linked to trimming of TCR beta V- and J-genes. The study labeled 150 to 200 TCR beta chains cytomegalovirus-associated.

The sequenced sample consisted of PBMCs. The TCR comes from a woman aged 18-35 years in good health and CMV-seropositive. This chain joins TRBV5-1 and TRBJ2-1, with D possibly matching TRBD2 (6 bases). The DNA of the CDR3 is TGCGCCAGTAGTGGCGGGGCGTCGAACAATGAGCAGTTCTTC. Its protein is CASSGGASNNEQFF.